This T cell receptor beta chain was found in a study of blood T cell repertoires in COVID-19. This clone has just one count. Method: immunoSEQ multiplex PCR; TCRdb's copy keeps in-frame clones and lacks some. The sample shows about 140,000 clones, 90% of them seen only once. V lost 6 bases to trimming and J lost 0 bases; unmatched junction nucleotides: 14. Germline values: CDR1 SNHLY, CDR2 FYNNEI. This CDR3 contains 19 residues. This clonotype originated in an elderly woman with acute or convalescent COVID-19. The rearrangement uses TRBV2 and TRBJ1-4; 9 bases align to TRBD1. The sequenced material came from peripheral blood. CDR3 amino acids: CASSADPHRGPSTNEKLFF. The CDR3 DNA reads as TGTGCCAGCAGCGCGGACCCACACAGGGGGCCTTCAACTAATGAAAAACTGTTTTTT.